This entry is about one TCR beta chain. Its matching antigen is unknown. The data belong to a study of shared clonotypes between healthy human individuals. Study-level points and caveats: Investigators collected only blood, and repertoires in tissues likely differ.

Generated by immunoSEQ multiplex PCR, the TCRdb table keeps only in-frame clones and is missing some. This repertoire shows around 1,900,000 clones, 93% found once; its top ten account for less than 2%. CDR1 SGDLS and CDR2 YYNGEE come from the germline V gene. The length of the CDR3 is 17 residues. V dropped 0 bases and J dropped 1; count of bases not matched to a gene: 6. Naive CD8 isolation took CD45RO-negative cells positively selected for CCR7 and excluded terminally differentiated effector memory CD45RA+ cells. The chain links TRBV9 to TRBJ2-2; 7 nucleotides line up with TRBD1. This sequence originates from a man between 18 and 29 years old in good health. Some clones in this sample may be carry-over from other donors' samples. The sequencing input was naive CD8+ T cells from PBMCs. CDR3 in DNA: TGTGCCAGCAGCGTAGGGGACAGCCCCAGGAACACCGGGGAGCTGTTTTTT. Translating gives CASSVGDSPRNTGELFF. Full variable domain (rest looked up from reference TRBV9 and TRBJ2-2): DSGVTQTPKHLITATGQRVTLRCSPRSGDLSVYWYQQSLDQGLQFLIQYYNGEERAKGNILERFSAQQFPDLHSELNLSSLELGDSALYFCASSVGDSPRNTGELFFGEGSRLTVL.